This T cell receptor (beta chain) was observed in a study of cytomegalovirus exposure and HLA in healthy donors. Study findings and constraints: Exclusion as indistinguishable affected some V segments, including TRBV6-2 and TRBV6-3. Relative to the approximately 630-donor mean, N-insertions were reportedly fewer in an Asian-associated ancestry cluster in a later analysis.

CDR1 and CDR2 from the germline V gene are GTSNPN and SVGIG (reference sequence). This CDR3 contains 13 residues. J lost 8 bases, V lost 2 bases, and 6 bases had no gene match. The PCR used 60 Vbeta and 13 Jbeta primers. Sequencing was performed with immunoSEQ multiplex PCR; in TCRdb, only in-frame clones are kept and a portion is missing. Among about 150,000 clones, approximately 87% were seen once, and the ten largest hold about 5%. As for this clone: As yet, its antigen is unknown.

The chain carries TRBV30 and TRBJ1-2; 9 bases agree with TRBD1. The sequence came from a woman aged 25-40 years in good health and CMV-seronegative. The specimen was PBMCs. CDR3: CAWSHRGLGGYTF. CDR3 coding DNA: TGTGCCTGGAGTCACAGGGGGCTAGGGGGCTACACCTTC. The entire variable domain, with the rest obtained from reference TRBV30 and TRBJ1-2, is as follows: SQTIHQWPATLVQPVGSPLSLECTVEGTSNPNLYWYRQAAGRGLQLLFYSVGIGQISSEVPQNLSASRPQDRQFILSSKKLLLSDSGFYLCAWSHRGLGGYTFGSGTRLTVV.